These 16 T cell receptor beta chains share one sample of origin, sequenced in a study of blood T cell repertoires in COVID-19. The method was immunoSEQ multiplex PCR; TCRdb's version includes in-frame clones alone and lacks a portion of them. The table includes approximately 220,000 clones, more than 65% detected once. The material sequenced was peripheral blood. These receptors all come from a woman aged 55-69 years with acute or convalescent COVID-19.

A few counts support this clone. The chain joins TRBV10-3 to TRBJ2-7; 10 bases are a match to TRBD1. The CDR3 contains 14 residues. The germline CDR1 and CDR2 sequences are ENHRY and SYGVKD. V lost 5 bases and J lost 1; bases outside the gene matches: 2. In DNA form, the CDR3 reads TGTGCCATCAGTCCGGGACAGGGGTCCTACGAGCAGTACTTC. It is translated as CAISPGQGSYEQYF.

The CDR3 reads CASSSAGTGGDEQYF. DNA of the CDR3: TGTGCCAGCAGTTCTGCCGGGACAGGGGGCGACGAGCAGTACTTC. V gene TRBV27 combines with J gene TRBJ2-7; 12 bases match TRBD1. V dropped 4 bases and J dropped 5; count of bases not matched to a gene: 6. Germline V gives CDR1 MNHEY, CDR2 SMNVEV (reference sequence). The CDR3 covers 15 residues.

The chain joins TRBV3-1 (or the pseudogene TRBV3-2) to TRBJ1-2; D remains unclear. The CDR3 extends over 13 amino acids. Trimming took off 0 bases at V and 5 bases at J, with 7 bases between the two ends. Germline assignment: CDR1 LGHDT and CDR2 YNNKEL (reference sequence). The CDR3 is CASSQDRWYGYTF. As DNA, the CDR3 is TGTGCCAGCAGCCAAGATAGATGGTATGGCTACACCTTC.

This chain links TRBV5-1 with TRBJ1-1, with unresolved D. Deletions cut 0 bases from V and 0 bases from J, with 6 bases between. The CDR3 length is 14 residues. Germline V gives CDR1 SGHRS, CDR2 YFSETQ. The CDR3 DNA sequence: TGCGCCAGCAGCTTGGGACTCTTGAACACTGAAGCTTTCTTT. It yields the protein CASSLGLLNTEAFF.

This chain joins TRBV6-5 and TRBJ2-1, with TRBD1 as a possible D gene (6 bases). Germline values: CDR1 MNHEY, CDR2 SVGAGI. V was trimmed by 6 bases and J by 4 bases, leaving 16 bases between them. The CDR3 runs to 15 residues. CDR3 in amino acids: CASRSGQGWYNEQFF. CDR3 DNA sequence: TGTGCCAGCAGATCTGGGCAGGGGTGGTACAATGAGCAGTTCTTC.

This chain connects TRBV3-1 (or the pseudogene TRBV3-2) to TRBJ1-1; D not resolved. Germline-derived CDR1 and CDR2 are LGHDT and YNNKEL (reference sequence). The CDR3 covers 11 residues. V dropped 1 base and J dropped 10 bases, with 7 bases sitting between them. The CDR3 DNA is TGTGCCAGCAGCCAAGGTGGGAGAGCTTTCTTT. Translation: CASSQGGRAFF.

This chain uses TRBV2 with TRBJ1-2; D is possibly TRBD1 (5 bases). This CDR3 spans 14 amino acids. V lost 8 bases, J lost 7 bases, and 20 bases lay in between. Germline V gives CDR1 SNHLY, CDR2 FYNNEI. Written as DNA, the CDR3 is TGTGCCAGCCCCCCAGGGCAGAAGTACCGTGGCTACACCTTC. This codes for CASPPGQKYRGYTF.

The V and J genes are TRBV11-2 and TRBJ2-5, with D perhaps TRBD1 (5 bases). The V end was cut by 0 bases, the J end by 10 bases, with 12 bases between. There are 13 residues in the CDR3. Germline CDR1 is SGHAT and CDR2 is FQNNGV. The CDR3 nucleotides are TGTGCCAGCAGCTTAGATCGGTGGGGCCACCAGTACTTC. Amino acids: CASSLDRWGHQYF.

To note about this clone: At one end, the junction sequence differs from germline, possibly due to a read error. The genes are TRBV12-3 or TRBV12-4 and TRBJ1-2, with 7 bases that match TRBD1. The CDR3 covers 13 residues. The CDR3 region is CASSQLLQGTQLF. DNA of the CDR3: TGTGCCAGCAGTCAACTTCTACAGGGGACCCAGTTATTT.

The chain combines TRBV28 with TRBJ2-7; possible D gene TRBD1, 8 bases. Germline V gene sequence: CDR1 MDHEN, CDR2 SYDVKM. The length of the CDR3 is 15 residues. V was cut by 6 bases and J by 2 bases, with 17 bases left in between. CDR3 residues: CASRPDRGGPYEQYF. In nucleotides, the CDR3 is TGTGCCAGCAGACCCGACAGGGGAGGGCCCTACGAGCAGTACTTC.

The chain has TRBV28 and TRBJ1-5; 7 bases line up with TRBD1. The length of the CDR3 is 14 residues. Losses at the gene ends were 2 bases for V and 5 bases for J; bases not matched to a gene: 3. Germline assignment: CDR1 MDHEN and CDR2 SYDVKM. In nucleotides, the CDR3 is TGTGCCAGCAGTTTACCACAGGGGCATCAGCCCCAGCATTTT. It yields the protein CASSLPQGHQPQHF.

The CDR3 sequence is CASSVAGGPNNEQFF. The CDR3 DNA sequence: TGTGCCAGCAGTGTAGCGGGGGGGCCGAACAATGAGCAGTTCTTC. J is TRBJ2-1 and V is TRBV6-4, with 11 bases aligning to TRBD2. V dropped 4 bases and J dropped 5; count of bases not matched to a gene: 4. The CDR3 spans 15 residues. The V gene's germline CDR1 is MRHNA and CDR2 SNTAGT.

This chain uses TRBV30 with TRBJ2-3; TRBD2 matches at 8 bases. The V segment lost 3 bases and the J segment 2 bases; nucleotides outside the gene matches: 4. CDR1 and CDR2 (germline): GTSNPN, SVGIG (reference sequence). The CDR3 sequence is 14 residues long. CDR3 region: CAWSGGAPTDTQYF. The CDR3 region has the DNA TGTGCCTGGAGCGGGGGGGCCCCCACAGATACGCAGTATTTT.

A few counts support this clone. V and J are TRBV7-2 and TRBJ1-3; D unresolved. This CDR3 has 17 residues. Germline CDR1 SGHTA, CDR2 FQGNSA. Between the trimmed V and J ends, which lost 0 bases and 0 bases, there was a span of 12 bases. CDR3 nucleotides: TGTGCCAGCAGCTTAGCGGAGGGTGGGAACTCTGGAAACACCATATATTTT. Amino acid sequence: CASSLAEGGNSGNTIYF.

The rearrangement uses TRBV7-4 and TRBJ1-6; TRBD1 matches at 9 bases. The CDR3 totals 21 residues. Germline loops: CDR1 SGHVT, CDR2 SQSDAQ. V dropped 1 base and J dropped 1; count of bases not matched to a gene: 14. CDR3 nucleotide sequence: TGTGCCAGCAGCTTAGGTTCCTTACAGGCGACAGGGGGTTCCTATAATTCACCCCTCCACTTT. Translated, it gives CASSLGSLQATGGSYNSPLHF.

The chain employs TRBV7-9 and TRBJ2-3, with 12 bases aligning to TRBD1. CDR1 is SEHNR, CDR2 FQNEAQ, per germline (reference sequence). The junction had 4 bases not matched to a gene; V was cut back by 4 bases and J by 5 bases. This CDR3 contains 15 residues. Written as DNA, the CDR3 is TGTGCCAGCAGCTGGGGGACAGGGGGCAAAGATACGCAGTATTTT. This codes for CASSWGTGGKDTQYF. Filled out from reference TRBV7-9 and TRBJ2-3, the complete variable domain reads DTGVSQNPRHKITKRGQNVTFRCDPISEHNRLYWYRQTLGQGPEFLTYFQNEAQLEKSRLLSDRFSAERPKGSFSTLEIQRTEQGDSAMYLCASSWGTGGKDTQYFGPGTRLTVL.